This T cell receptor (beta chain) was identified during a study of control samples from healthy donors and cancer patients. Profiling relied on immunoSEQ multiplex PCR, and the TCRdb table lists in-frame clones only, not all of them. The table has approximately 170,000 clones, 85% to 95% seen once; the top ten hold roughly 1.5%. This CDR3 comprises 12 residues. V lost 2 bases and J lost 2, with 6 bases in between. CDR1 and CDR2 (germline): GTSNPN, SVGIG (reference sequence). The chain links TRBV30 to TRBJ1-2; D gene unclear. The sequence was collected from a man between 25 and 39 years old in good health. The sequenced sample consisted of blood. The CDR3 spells CAWSPGNYGYTF. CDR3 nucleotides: TGTGCCTGGAGTCCCGGGAACTATGGCTACACCTTC.